The 14 T cell receptor beta chains given below trace back to one sample, sequenced in a study of T cell repertoires in cytomegalovirus infection. TCRdb analysed the reads with MiXCR anew, one entry per CDR3 protein. The sample holds a few hundred thousand distinct CDR3 sequences, around 40% seen once. Which antigens these TCRs recognize remains unknown. Sample: cultured PBMCs, taken from culture after CMV antigen stimulation. Source of these receptors: a human donor in good health (CMV status not recorded). Some clones in this sample may be carry-over from other donors' samples.

This clonotype came up many times. The chain links TRBV7-2 to TRBJ1-2; D is ambiguous. CDR1 SGHTA and CDR2 FQGNSA come from the germline V gene. Trimming pared 3 bases from V and 4 bases from J, leaving 12 bases between. The CDR3 runs 14 residues. The CDR3 spells CASSFLAATYGYTF. In DNA form, the CDR3 reads TGTGCCAGCAGCTTCCTGGCCGCCACCTATGGCTACACCTTC.

This clonotype was seen ten or more times. The chain carries TRBV7-2 and TRBJ2-5; D is possibly TRBD2 (5 bases). Per the germline V gene, CDR1 is SGHTA and CDR2 is FQGNSA. The CDR3 length is 15 residues. V shed 3 bases and J shed 5 bases, with 16 bases lying between them. The CDR3 bases are TGTGCCAGCAGCTTGGCACCGGGATTTGGGGAGACCCAGTACTTC. Protein sequence: CASSLAPGFGETQYF.

This chain joins TRBV7-9 and TRBJ1-4; TRBD1 might be the D (6 bases). The CDR3 loop spans 17 amino acids. Germline lookup yields CDR1 SEHNR and CDR2 FQNEAQ (reference sequence). V was clipped by 5 bases and J by 2 bases, with 18 bases between them. CDR3 sequence: CASSPTSYRDTNEKLFF. CDR3 bases: TGTGCCAGCAGCCCTACGTCATACAGGGATACTAATGAAAAACTGTTTTTT.

The rearrangement joins TRBV6-1 to TRBJ1-2; 7 bases map to TRBD1. There are 14 residues in the CDR3. J gave up 7 bases and V 10 bases, and 15 bases lay outside the gene matches. Germline V gene sequence: CDR1 MNHNS, CDR2 SASEGT. CDR3 amino acids: CATSGTDGFRGYTF. CDR3 nucleotide sequence: TGTGCCACCTCCGGGACAGACGGGTTCCGTGGCTACACCTTC.

As for this clonotype: At one end, the junction sequence differs from germline, possibly due to a read error. This chain connects TRBV7-2 to TRBJ2-3; D is undetermined. The CDR3 sequence is 15 residues long. Germline V gene data show CDR1 as SGHTA and CDR2 as FQGNSA. In nucleotides, the CDR3 is TGCCACGCACCTACCAAGACCCGCCTCACAGATACGCAGTATTTT. Residues: CHAPTKTRLTDTQYF. Drawing the rest from reference TRBV7-2 and TRBJ2-3, the complete variable domain is GAGVSQSPSNKVTEKGKDVELRCDPISGHTALYWYRQSLGQGLEFLIYFQGNSAPDKSGLPSDRFSAERTGGSVSTLTIQRTQQEDSAVYLCHAPTKTRLTDTQYFGPGTRLTVL.

This clonotype was counted ten times or more. This rearrangement joins TRBV7-2 to TRBJ2-2; 9 bases map to TRBD2. Germline V CDR1 and CDR2: SGHTA, FQGNSA. V lost 2 bases and J lost 1; bases outside the gene matches: 11. The CDR3 contains 19 residues. The CDR3 loop reads CASSLSSLAGTQNTGELFF. The CDR3 DNA reads TGTGCCAGCAGCTTAAGTAGCCTAGCGGGGACCCAGAACACCGGGGAGCTGTTTTTT.

At least ten counts were recorded for this clonotype. The chain recombines TRBV7-9 with TRBJ2-1; D gene unclear. Germline V lookup: CDR1 SEHNR, CDR2 FQNEAQ (reference sequence). V was shortened by 5 bases and J by 7 bases, with 9 bases between the two germline ends. The CDR3 loop spans 12 amino acids. The CDR3 loop is CASSPTGNEQFF. CDR3 nucleotide sequence: TGTGCCAGCAGCCCCACGGGTAATGAGCAGTTCTTC.

This clonotype occurred a few times. The V call is TRBV7-2, the J call TRBJ1-2, with a possible D match to TRBD1 (5 bases). With 1 base removed from V and 9 bases from J, the gap between germline ends came to 15 bases. CDR3 length: 14 amino acids. Germline V gives CDR1 SGHTA, CDR2 FQGNSA. In nucleotides, the CDR3 is TGTGCCAGCAGCTTAGGGGGGGTCTTTGATCGCTACACCTTC. As protein: CASSLGGVFDRYTF. Full variable domain (remainder filled in from reference TRBV7-2 and TRBJ1-2): GAGVSQSPSNKVTEKGKDVELRCDPISGHTALYWYRQSLGQGLEFLIYFQGNSAPDKSGLPSDRFSAERTGGSVSTLTIQRTQQEDSAVYLCASSLGGVFDRYTFGSGTRLTVV.

This clonotype was seen only once. The V gene is TRBV12-3 or TRBV12-4, the J gene TRBJ2-1; 7 bases fit TRBD1. V trimming: 4 bases; J trimming: 7 bases; junction bases outside the gene matches: 13. The CDR3 is 16 amino acids. DNA of the CDR3: TGTGCCAGCAGTTCATACGGCGTTGACAGGGCTAATGAGCAGTTCTTC. Its protein is CASSSYGVDRANEQFF.

The J gene is TRBJ2-2, the V gene TRBV14; D gene unclear. This CDR3 has 14 amino acids. Germline V CDR1 and CDR2: SGHDN, FVKESK. The V end lost 0 bases, the J end lost 7 bases, and 9 bases lay between the germline ends. The CDR3 sequence: CASSQEAGYGELFF. CDR3 DNA sequence: TGTGCCAGCAGCCAAGAGGCCGGGTACGGGGAGCTGTTTTTT.

In its sample, this clonotype was seen once. V usage is TRBV4-1 and J usage is TRBJ2-1; tentatively, D is TRBD2 (6 bases). This CDR3 comprises 15 residues. Germline lookup yields CDR1 MGHRA and CDR2 YSYEKL. The V and J ends lost 5 bases and 3 bases respectively, with 14 bases between them. In nucleotides, the CDR3 is TGCGCCAGCAGCGGGACCGTGGGAGGCTACAATGAGCAGTTCTTC. It is translated as CASSGTVGGYNEQFF.

The sample holds a few counts of this clonotype. The rearrangement joins TRBV11-1 to TRBJ1-2, with D unresolved. Germline values: CDR1 SGHAT, CDR2 FQDESV (reference sequence). Between the trimmed V and J ends, which lost 11 bases and 8 bases, there was a span of 6 bases. CDR3 size: 8 residues. The CDR3 loop reads CARRGYTF. DNA for the CDR3: TGTGCCCGCCGGGGCTACACCTTC.

The chain carries TRBV12-3 or TRBV12-4 and TRBJ2-7, with 9 bases aligning to TRBD1. V trimming: 7 bases; J trimming: 2 bases; junction bases outside the gene matches: 6. This CDR3 spans 14 amino acids. The CDR3 region is CASNPQGATYEQYF. In nucleotides, the CDR3 is TGTGCCAGCAATCCACAGGGGGCAACCTACGAGCAGTACTTC.

The chain couples TRBV2 to TRBJ2-7; 9 bases map to TRBD2. V trimming: 11 bases; J trimming: 5 bases; junction bases outside the gene matches: 7. Germline V gene sequence: CDR1 SNHLY, CDR2 FYNNEI. This CDR3 contains 12 residues. The CDR3, as DNA: TGTGCCTGCAATAGCGGGAGAGACGAGCAGTACTTC. The encoded protein is CACNSGRDEQYF. Full variable domain (rest looked up from reference TRBV2 and TRBJ2-7): EPEVTQTPSHQVTQMGQEVILRCVPISNHLYFYWYRQILGQKVEFLVSFYNNEISEKSEIFDDQFSVERPDGSNFTLKIRSTKLEDSAMYFCACNSGRDEQYFGPGTRLTVT.